This T cell receptor (beta chain) emerged from a study of blood T cells in healthy people across ages. This CDR3 has 13 residues. V lost 1 base to trimming and J lost 4 bases, with 5 bases between them. The germline CDR1 and CDR2 sequences are MNHNS and SASEGT. Primers used in a second PCR of about 6 to 11 cycles were a sample-barcoded 5' primer and a J-beta primer mix. TCRdb ran MiXCR on the 5' RACE reads and lists one entry per CDR3 protein. The sample carries hundreds of thousands of distinct CDR3 sequences, around 32% recorded once. Input material: blood. The source is a woman older than 75 in good health. V gene TRBV6-1 combines with J gene TRBJ1-5; D gene ambiguous. CDR3 sequence: CASSEVENQPQHF. The CDR3 DNA is TGTGCCAGCAGTGAAGTGGAGAATCAGCCCCAGCATTTT.